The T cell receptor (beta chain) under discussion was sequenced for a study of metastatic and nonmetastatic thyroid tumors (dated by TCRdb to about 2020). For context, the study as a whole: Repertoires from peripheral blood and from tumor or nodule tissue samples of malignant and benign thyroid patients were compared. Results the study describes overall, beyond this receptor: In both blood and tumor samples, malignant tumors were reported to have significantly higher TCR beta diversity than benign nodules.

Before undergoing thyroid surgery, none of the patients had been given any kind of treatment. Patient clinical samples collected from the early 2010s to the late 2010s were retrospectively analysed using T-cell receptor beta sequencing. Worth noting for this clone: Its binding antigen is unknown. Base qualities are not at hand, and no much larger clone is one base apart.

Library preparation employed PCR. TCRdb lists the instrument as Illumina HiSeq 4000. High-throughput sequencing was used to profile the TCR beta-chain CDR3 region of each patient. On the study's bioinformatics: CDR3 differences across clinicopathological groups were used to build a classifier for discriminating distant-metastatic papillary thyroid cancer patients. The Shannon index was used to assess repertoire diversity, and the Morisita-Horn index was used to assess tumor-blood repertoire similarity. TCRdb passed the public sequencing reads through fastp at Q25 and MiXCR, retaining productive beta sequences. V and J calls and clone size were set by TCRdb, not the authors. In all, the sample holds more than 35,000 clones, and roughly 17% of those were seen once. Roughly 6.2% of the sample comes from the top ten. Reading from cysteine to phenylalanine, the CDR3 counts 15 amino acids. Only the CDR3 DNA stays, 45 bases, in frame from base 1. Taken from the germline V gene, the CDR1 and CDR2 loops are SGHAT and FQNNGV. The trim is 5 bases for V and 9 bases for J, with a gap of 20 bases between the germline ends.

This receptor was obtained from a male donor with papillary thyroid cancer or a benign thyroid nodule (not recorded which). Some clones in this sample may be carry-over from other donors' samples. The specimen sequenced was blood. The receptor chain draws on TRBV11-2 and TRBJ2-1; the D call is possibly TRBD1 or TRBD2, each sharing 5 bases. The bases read TGTGCCAGCAGCGTGACCGGGACGTCAAGAGGTGAGCAGTTCTTC. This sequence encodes CASSVTGTSRGEQFF.